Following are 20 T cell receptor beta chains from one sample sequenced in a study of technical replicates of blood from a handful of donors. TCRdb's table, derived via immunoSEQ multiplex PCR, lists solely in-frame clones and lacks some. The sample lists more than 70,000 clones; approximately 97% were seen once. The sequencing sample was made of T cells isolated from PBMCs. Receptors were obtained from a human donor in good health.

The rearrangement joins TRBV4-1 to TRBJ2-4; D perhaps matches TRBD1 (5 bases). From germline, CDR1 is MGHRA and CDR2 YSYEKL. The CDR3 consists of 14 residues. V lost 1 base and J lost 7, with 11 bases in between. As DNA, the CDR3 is TGCGCCAGCAGCCAAGGTTCAGGGCGGAACATTCAGTACTTC. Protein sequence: CASSQGSGRNIQYF.

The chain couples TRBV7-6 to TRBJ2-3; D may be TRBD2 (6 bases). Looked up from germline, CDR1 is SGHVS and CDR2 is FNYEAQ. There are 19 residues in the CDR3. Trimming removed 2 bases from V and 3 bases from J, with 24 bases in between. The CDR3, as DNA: TGTGCCAGCAGCTTAAAGTCGGGCGGCCGCGGGCTAGCGACAGATACGCAGTATTTT. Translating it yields CASSLKSGGRGLATDTQYF.

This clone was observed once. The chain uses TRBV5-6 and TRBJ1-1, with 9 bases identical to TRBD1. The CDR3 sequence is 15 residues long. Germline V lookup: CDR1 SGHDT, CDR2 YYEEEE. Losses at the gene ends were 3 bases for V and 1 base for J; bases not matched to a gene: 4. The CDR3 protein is CASSWLDRGNTEAFF. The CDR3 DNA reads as TGTGCCAGCAGCTGGCTGGACAGGGGGAACACTGAAGCTTTCTTT.

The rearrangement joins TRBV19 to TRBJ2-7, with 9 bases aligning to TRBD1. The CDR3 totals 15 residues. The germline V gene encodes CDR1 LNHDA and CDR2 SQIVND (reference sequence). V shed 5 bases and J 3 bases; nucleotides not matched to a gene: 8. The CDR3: CASSPGTGRLYEQYF. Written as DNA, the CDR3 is TGTGCCAGTAGTCCCGGGACAGGGAGGCTCTACGAGCAGTACTTC.

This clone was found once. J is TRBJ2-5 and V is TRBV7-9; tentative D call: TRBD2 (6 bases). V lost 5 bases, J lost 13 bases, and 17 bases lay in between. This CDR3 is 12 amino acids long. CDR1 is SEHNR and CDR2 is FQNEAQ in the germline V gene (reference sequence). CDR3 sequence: CASSDRDFPRYF. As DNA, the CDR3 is TGTGCCAGCAGCGACCGGGACTTCCCGAGGTACTTC.

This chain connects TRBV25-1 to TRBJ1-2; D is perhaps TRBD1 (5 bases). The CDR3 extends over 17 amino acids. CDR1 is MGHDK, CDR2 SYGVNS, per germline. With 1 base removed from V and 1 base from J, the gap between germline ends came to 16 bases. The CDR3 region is CASSEFNAGGGNYGYTF. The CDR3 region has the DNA TGTGCCAGCAGTGAATTCAACGCTGGGGGGGGTAACTATGGCTACACCTTC.

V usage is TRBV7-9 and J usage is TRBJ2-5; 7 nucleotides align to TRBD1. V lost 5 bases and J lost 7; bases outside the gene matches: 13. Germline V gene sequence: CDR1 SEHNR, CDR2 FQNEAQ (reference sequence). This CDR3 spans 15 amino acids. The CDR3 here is CASSQTGAAYGTQYF. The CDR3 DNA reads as TGTGCCAGCAGCCAAACAGGGGCCGCGTATGGGACCCAGTACTTC.

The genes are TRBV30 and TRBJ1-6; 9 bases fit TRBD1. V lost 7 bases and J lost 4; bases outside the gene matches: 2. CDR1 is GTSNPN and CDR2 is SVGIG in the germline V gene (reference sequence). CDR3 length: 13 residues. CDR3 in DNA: TGTGCCTATGACAGGGGGTATAATTCACCCCTCCACTTT. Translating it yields CAYDRGYNSPLHF.

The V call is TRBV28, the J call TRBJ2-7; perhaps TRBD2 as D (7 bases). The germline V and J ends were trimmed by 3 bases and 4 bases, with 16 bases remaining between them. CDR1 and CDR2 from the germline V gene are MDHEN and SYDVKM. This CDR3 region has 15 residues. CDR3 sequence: CASSFVREGEYEQYF. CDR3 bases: TGTGCCAGCAGTTTTGTAAGGGAGGGGGAATACGAGCAGTACTTC. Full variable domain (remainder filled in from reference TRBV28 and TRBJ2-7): DVKVTQSSRYLVKRTGEKVFLECVQDMDHENMFWYRQDPGLGLRLIYFSYDVKMKEKGDIPEGYSVSREKKERFSLILESASTNQTSMYLCASSFVREGEYEQYFGPGTRLTVT.

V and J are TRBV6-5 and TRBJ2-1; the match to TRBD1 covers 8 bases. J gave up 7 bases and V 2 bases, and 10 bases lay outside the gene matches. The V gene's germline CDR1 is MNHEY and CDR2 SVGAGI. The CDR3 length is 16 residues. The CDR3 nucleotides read TGTGCCAGCAGTTACGATCTGCAGGGGGCTAGGAATGAGCAGTTCTTC. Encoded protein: CASSYDLQGARNEQFF.

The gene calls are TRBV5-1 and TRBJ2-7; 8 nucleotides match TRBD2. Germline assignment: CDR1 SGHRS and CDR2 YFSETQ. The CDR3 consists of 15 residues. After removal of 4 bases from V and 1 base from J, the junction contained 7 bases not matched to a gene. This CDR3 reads CASSKGLEFSYEQYF. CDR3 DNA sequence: TGCGCCAGCAGCAAGGGACTAGAGTTTTCCTACGAGCAGTACTTC.

The CDR3, as DNA: TGTGCCAGCAGCTTTAGACTAGCGGGAGGGCCCTCCTCTGAAGCTTTCTTT. Translation: CASSFRLAGGPSSEAFF. V gene TRBV5-4 combines with J gene TRBJ1-1; D gene ambiguous. Germline lookup yields CDR1 SGHNT and CDR2 YYREEE (reference sequence). The CDR3 has 17 amino acids. With 2 bases removed from V and 6 bases from J, the gap between germline ends came to 23 bases. Variable domain in full (rest from reference TRBV5-4 and TRBJ1-1): ETGVTQSPTHLIKTRGQQVTLRCSSQSGHNTVSWYQQALGQGPQFIFQYYREEENGRGNFPPRFSGLQFPNYSSELNVNALELDDSALYLCASSFRLAGGPSSEAFFGQGTRLTVV.

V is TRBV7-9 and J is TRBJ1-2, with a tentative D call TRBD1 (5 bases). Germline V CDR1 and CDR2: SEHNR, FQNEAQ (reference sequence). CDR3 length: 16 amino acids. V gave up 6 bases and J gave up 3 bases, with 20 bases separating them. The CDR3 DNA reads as TGTGCCAGCAGTATATTGGACACAGAAGAATACTATGGCTACACCTTC. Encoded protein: CASSILDTEEYYGYTF.

The CDR3 sequence is CASSPGPLLLYF. The CDR3 coding sequence is TGTGCCAGCAGCCCAGGGCCGCTACTCTTATATTTT. V usage is TRBV11-2 and J usage is TRBJ1-3; tentatively, D is TRBD1 (5 bases). Between the trimmed V and J ends, which lost 5 bases and 14 bases, there was a span of 16 bases. The CDR3 runs 12 residues. Germline assignment: CDR1 SGHAT and CDR2 FQNNGV.

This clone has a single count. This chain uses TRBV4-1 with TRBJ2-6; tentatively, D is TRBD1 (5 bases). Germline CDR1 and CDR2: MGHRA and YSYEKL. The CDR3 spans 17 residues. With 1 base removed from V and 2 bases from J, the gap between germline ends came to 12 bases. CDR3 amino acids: CASSQGPQGTGANVLTF. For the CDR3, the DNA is TGCGCCAGCAGCCAAGGGCCTCAGGGAACTGGGGCCAACGTCCTGACTTTC.

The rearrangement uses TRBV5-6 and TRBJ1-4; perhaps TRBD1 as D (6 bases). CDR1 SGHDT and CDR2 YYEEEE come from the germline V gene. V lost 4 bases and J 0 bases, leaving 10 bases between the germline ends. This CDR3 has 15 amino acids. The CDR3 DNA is TGTGCCAGCAGCCGGGGACAAACAACTAATGAAAAACTGTTTTTT. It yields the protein CASSRGQTTNEKLFF.

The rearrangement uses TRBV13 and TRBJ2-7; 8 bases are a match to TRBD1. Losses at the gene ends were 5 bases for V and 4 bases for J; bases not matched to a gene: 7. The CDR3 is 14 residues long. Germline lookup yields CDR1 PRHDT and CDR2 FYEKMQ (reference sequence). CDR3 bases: TGTGCCAGCAGCGGCTACAGGGGGAGTTACGAGCAGTACTTC. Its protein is CASSGYRGSYEQYF. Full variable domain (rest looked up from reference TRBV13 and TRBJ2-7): AAGVIQSPRHLIKEKRETATLKCYPIPRHDTVYWYQQGPGQDPQFLISFYEKMQSDKGSIPDRFSAQQFSDYHSELNMSSLELGDSALYFCASSGYRGSYEQYFGPGTRLTVT.

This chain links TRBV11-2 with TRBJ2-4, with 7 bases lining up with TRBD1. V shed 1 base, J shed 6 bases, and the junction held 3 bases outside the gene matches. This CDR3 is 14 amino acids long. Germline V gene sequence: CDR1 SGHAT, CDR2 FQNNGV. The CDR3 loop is CASSLGRGRNIQYF. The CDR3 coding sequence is TGTGCCAGCAGCTTAGGAAGGGGGCGAAACATTCAGTACTTC. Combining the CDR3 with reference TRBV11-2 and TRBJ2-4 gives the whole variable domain EAGVAQSPRYKIIEKRQSVAFWCNPISGHATLYWYQQILGQGPKLLIQFQNNGVVDDSQLPKDRFSAERLKGVDSTLKIQPAKLEDSAVYLCASSLGRGRNIQYFGAGTRLSVL.

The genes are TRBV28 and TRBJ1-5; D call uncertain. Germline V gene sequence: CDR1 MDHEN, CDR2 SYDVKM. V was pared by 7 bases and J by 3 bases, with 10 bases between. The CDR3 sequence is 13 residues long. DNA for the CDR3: TGTGCCAGCAAACAGACCATCAATCAGCCCCAGCATTTT. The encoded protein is CASKQTINQPQHF.

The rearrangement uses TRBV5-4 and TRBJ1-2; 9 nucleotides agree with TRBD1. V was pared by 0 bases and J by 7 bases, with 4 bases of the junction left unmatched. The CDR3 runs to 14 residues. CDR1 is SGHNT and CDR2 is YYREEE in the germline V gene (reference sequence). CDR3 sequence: CASSLGADRGGYTF. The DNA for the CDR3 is TGTGCCAGCAGCTTGGGGGCGGACAGGGGTGGCTACACCTTC.